In this sample, the clone carrying this T cell receptor beta chain turned up many times. Its matching antigen is unknown. TCR beta CDR3 regions were amplified from RNA. The TCR CDR3 first-round RT-PCR relied on the HTBI primer set. MiXCR was run by TCRdb on the multiplex PCR reads, yielding one entry per CDR3 protein. The table shows roughly 300,000 distinct CDR3 sequences, with approximately 15% occurring only once. The V end was cut by 6 bases, the J end by 10 bases, with 14 bases between. Germline V gene sequence: CDR1 MDHEN, CDR2 SYDVKM. The CDR3 sequence is 12 residues long. The sample comes from a study of T cells in Graves' hyperthyroidism and ophthalmopathy. Study results and limitations: It was a median around 6 months before onset that the model predicted ophthalmopathy. Also found in blood were most expanded thyroid clonotypes above 0.001.

Hyperthyroidism of Graves' type that showed no ophthalmopathy progression within 18 months was stable. Clinicians diagnosed patients from clinical symptoms, serum thyroxine and TRAb, thyroid ultrasound and orbital computed tomography. Material for sequencing was blood. The clonotype was recovered from a woman aged 25 to 45 with Graves' hyperthyroidism. The chain employs TRBV28 and TRBJ2-3, with D hard to call. In DNA, the CDR3 is TGTGCCAGCAGCCGCATTAGCCCCGCGCAGTATTTT. Protein product: CASSRISPAQYF.